Below are 17 T cell receptor beta chains sequenced from a single sample in a study of cytomegalovirus exposure and HLA in healthy donors. Primers included in the PCR were 60 Vbeta and 13 Jbeta primers. Sequencing used immunoSEQ multiplex PCR; TCRdb keeps in-frame clones, though not all of them. The sample shows just over 200,000 clones, and around 1.1% sits with its ten largest clones. Sequencing was carried out using PBMCs. These TCRs come from a girl aged 2 to 9 in good health and CMV-seropositive.

This chain connects TRBV29-1 to TRBJ2-5; 8 bases are shared with TRBD2. Matching the DNA end better, TRBJ2-7 makes the J call doubtful. This CDR3 region has 13 residues. CDR1 is SQVTM and CDR2 is ANQGSEA in the germline V gene. Here the CDR3 DNA reads TGCAGCGGAACCGGGACTAGGTTTAACGAGCAGTACTTC. Encoded protein: CSGTGTRFNEQYF.

This chain's CDR3 is CASSPQGQGDEGAYGYTF. Written as DNA, the CDR3 is TGTGCCAGCAGCCCCCAGGGACAGGGGGACGAGGGGGCCTATGGCTACACCTTC. This chain links TRBV7-9 with TRBJ1-2; 11 positions agree with TRBD1. This CDR3 spans 18 amino acids. V dropped 5 bases and J dropped 4; count of bases not matched to a gene: 15. Germline CDR1 is SEHNR and CDR2 is FQNEAQ (reference sequence).

The chain joins TRBV2 to TRBJ2-5, with 8 positions matching TRBD1. This CDR3 has 13 residues. Germline V lookup: CDR1 SNHLY, CDR2 FYNNEI. The V gene end was trimmed by 8 bases and the J gene end by 5 bases; junction bases not matched to a gene: 7. In DNA, the CDR3 is TGTGCCAGCGTAAGACAGGGGCAGGAGACCCAGTACTTC. Protein: CASVRQGQETQYF. Complete variable domain (other parts from reference TRBV2 and TRBJ2-5): EPEVTQTPSHQVTQMGQEVILRCVPISNHLYFYWYRQILGQKVEFLVSFYNNEISEKSEIFDDQFSVERPDGSNFTLKIRSTKLEDSAMYFCASVRQGQETQYFGPGTRLLVL.

The V and J genes are TRBV18 and TRBJ1-1, with TRBD1 matching 7 bases. CDR3 length equals 13 residues. CDR1 KGHSH and CDR2 LQKENI come from the germline V gene. V lost 3 bases and J lost 3; bases outside the gene matches: 1. DNA for the CDR3: TGTGCCAGCTCACCCCAGGGGGACACTGAAGCTTTCTTT. Protein sequence: CASSPQGDTEAFF.

The chain links TRBV15 to TRBJ2-5; 11 bases fit TRBD2. V lost 1 base and J lost 5; bases outside the gene matches: 12. Germline CDR1 is LNHNV and CDR2 is YYDKDF (reference sequence). The CDR3 consists of 18 residues. CDR3: CATSRVPSGRIGMETQYF. The CDR3 region has the DNA TGTGCCACCAGCAGAGTGCCTAGCGGGAGGATTGGAATGGAGACCCAGTACTTC.

J is TRBJ2-4 and V is TRBV4-2, with unresolved D. This CDR3 comprises 12 residues. CDR1 is LGHNA, CDR2 YNFKEQ, per germline. V was pared by 0 bases and J by 9 bases, with 6 bases between. The chain's CDR3 is CASSQDLSIQYF. Written as DNA, the CDR3 is TGTGCCAGCAGCCAAGATTTGAGCATTCAGTACTTC.

CDR3 sequence reads: CASSADFNEKLFF. CDR3 bases: TGTGCCAGCAGTGCGGACTTTAATGAAAAACTGTTTTTT. This chain links TRBV2 with TRBJ1-4; no clear D gene. Looked up from germline, CDR1 is SNHLY and CDR2 is FYNNEI. The CDR3 runs to 13 residues. The V end was cut by 4 bases, the J end by 4 bases, with 7 bases between.

The gene calls are TRBV29-1 and TRBJ2-4; 9 bases align to TRBD2. The CDR3 spans 21 residues. From germline, CDR1 is SQVTM and CDR2 ANQGSEA. The V gene end was trimmed by 1 base and the J gene end by 1 base; junction bases not matched to a gene: 20. In DNA, the CDR3 is TGCAGCGTTGAAGTTCCCCTACTAGCGGGTGAATTTTTTTCGGCCAAAAACATTCAGTACTTC. It yields the protein CSVEVPLLAGEFFSAKNIQYF.

The rearrangement joins TRBV14 to TRBJ1-1; 7 nucleotides match TRBD1. J was trimmed by 5 bases and V by 2 bases; bases with no gene match: 14. Looked up from germline, CDR1 is SGHDN and CDR2 is FVKESK. This CDR3 has 17 residues. CDR3 amino acids: CASSQSFGKGAWTEAFF. As DNA, the CDR3 is TGTGCCAGCAGCCAATCTTTCGGGAAGGGGGCGTGGACTGAAGCTTTCTTT.

The rearrangement links TRBV11-3 to TRBJ2-1; 11 bases align to TRBD2. The germline CDR1 and CDR2 sequences are SGHNT and YENEEA. This CDR3 region has 17 residues. The V segment lost 2 bases and the J segment 5 bases; nucleotides outside the gene matches: 8. CDR3 DNA: TGTGCCAGCAGCTTATCAATACTAGCGGGAGACAACAATGAGCAGTTCTTC. Translation gives CASSLSILAGDNNEQFF.

V is TRBV7-8 and J is TRBJ2-2, with 12 positions matching TRBD2. The ends lost 0 bases at V and 6 bases at J; junction bases unmatched: 5. The length of the CDR3 is 17 residues. CDR1 is SGHVS and CDR2 is FQNEAQ in the germline V gene. CDR3 protein: CASSLANLAGGSGELFF. Here the CDR3 DNA reads TGTGCCAGCAGCTTAGCGAACCTAGCGGGAGGGTCCGGGGAGCTGTTTTTT.

The chain recombines TRBV28 with TRBJ2-7; D remains ambiguous. The CDR3 has 12 residues. The V end was cut by 3 bases, the J end by 3 bases, with 6 bases between. The germline gives CDR1 MDHEN, CDR2 SYDVKM. The CDR3 region has the DNA TGTGCCAGCAGTTTTTCCCGCTACGAGCAGTACTTC. Residues: CASSFSRYEQYF. The full variable domain, completed using reference TRBV28 and TRBJ2-7, is DVKVTQSSRYLVKRTGEKVFLECVQDMDHENMFWYRQDPGLGLRLIYFSYDVKMKEKGDIPEGYSVSREKKERFSLILESASTNQTSMYLCASSFSRYEQYFGPGTRLTVT.

The V call is TRBV4-2, the J call TRBJ2-3; 9 bases map to TRBD2. The CDR3 spans 16 residues. Germline V CDR1 and CDR2: LGHNA, YNFKEQ. Trimming at V came to 8 bases and at J to 4 bases, leaving 13 bases not matched to a gene. The CDR3 protein is CASANLAGLPADTQYF. CDR3 nucleotides: TGTGCCAGCGCAAATCTAGCGGGACTGCCCGCAGATACGCAGTATTTT.

The chain couples TRBV19 to TRBJ2-1, with 8 bases that match TRBD2. From germline, CDR1 is LNHDA and CDR2 SQIVND (reference sequence). The CDR3 spans 19 residues. The trim removed 4 bases at V and 0 bases at J, leaving 14 bases unmatched. CDR3 in DNA: TGTGCCAGTAGTAAGGGGATCGAGGCGGGAGGTTCCTCCTACAATGAGCAGTTCTTC. This sequence encodes CASSKGIEAGGSSYNEQFF.

This sequence joins TRBV7-3 and TRBJ2-3; 8 bases align to TRBD2. Germline loops: CDR1 SGHTA, CDR2 FQGTGA. With V trimmed by 2 bases and J by 4 bases, 2 bases remained unmatched. This CDR3 comprises 14 residues. The CDR3 nucleotides are TGTGCCAGCAGCTTAGCGGGAGGTTCAGATACGCAGTATTTT. This sequence encodes CASSLAGGSDTQYF.

This chain joins TRBV5-1 and TRBJ2-1, with 14 nucleotides matching TRBD2. The CDR3 spans 15 residues. Germline V lookup: CDR1 SGHRS, CDR2 YFSETQ. Losses at the gene ends were 4 bases for V and 8 bases for J; bases not matched to a gene: 5. CDR3 sequence reads: CASSDGTSGSYEQFF. The CDR3 DNA sequence: TGCGCCAGCAGCGACGGGACTAGCGGGAGTTATGAGCAGTTCTTC.

The rearrangement links TRBV7-3 to TRBJ2-5; tentative D call: TRBD1 (6 bases). This CDR3 contains 14 residues. V was shortened by 4 bases and J by 1 base, with 10 bases between the two germline ends. CDR1 is SGHTA, CDR2 FQGTGA, per germline. As DNA, the CDR3 is TGTGCCAGCAGCTCCTCAGGGGCCCAAGAGACCCAGTACTTC. It specifies CASSSSGAQETQYF.